The 12 T cell receptor beta chains listed next were all sequenced from one sample in a study of blood T cell repertoires in COVID-19. Using immunoSEQ multiplex PCR, the repertoire was profiled, and TCRdb retains in-frame clones only, with some absent. In the table there are 250,000 or so clones, around 91% of which are singletons. The specimen was peripheral blood. The origin of the receptors is a woman aged 60-75 years with COVID-19, enrolled during active disease.

The rearrangement joins TRBV7-7 to TRBJ2-2; a possible D gene is TRBD1 (5 bases). V dropped 5 bases and J dropped 3 bases, with 13 bases sitting between them. CDR1 and CDR2 (germline): SSHAT, FNYEAQ (reference sequence). The CDR3 has 15 residues. CDR3 residues: CASSELLGDTGELFF. CDR3 coding DNA: TGTGCCAGCAGCGAACTTCTAGGGGACACCGGGGAGCTGTTTTTT.

This clone was seen only a few times. This chain links TRBV19 with TRBJ2-7; 9 bases fit TRBD1. With 9 bases clipped from V and 3 bases from J, the junction kept 9 bases outside the gene matches. CDR1 is LNHDA and CDR2 is SQIVND in the germline V gene (reference sequence). The length of the CDR3 is 14 residues. The CDR3 DNA is TGTGCCAGCGCACAGGGGGCACTAGTCTACGAGCAGTACTTC. This gives the protein CASAQGALVYEQYF.

CDR3 DNA sequence: TGTGCCAGCAGCTCAACGAGAGGCTACGAGCAGTACTTC. Protein product: CASSSTRGYEQYF. V gene TRBV13 combines with J gene TRBJ2-7; D unclear. The V gene lost 4 bases and the J gene lost 3 bases, with 10 bases spanning the gap. Germline-derived CDR1 and CDR2 are PRHDT and FYEKMQ (reference sequence). The CDR3 has 13 residues.

The chain couples TRBV23-1 to TRBJ1-1, with D perhaps matching TRBD1 (6 bases). TRBV23-1 belongs to the ORF category, with a function that is uncertain. Trimming took off 2 bases at V and 5 bases at J, with 12 bases between the two ends. The CDR3 extends over 14 amino acids. CDR3 coding DNA: TGCGCCAGCAGTCAAAGTGGTCAGGGGACTGAAGCTTTCTTT. Protein sequence: CASSQSGQGTEAFF.

The chain employs TRBV4-3 and TRBJ2-6, with D hard to call. CDR3 length equals 16 residues. Germline CDR1 and CDR2: LGHNA and YSLEER. V gave up 1 base and J gave up 0 bases, with 7 bases separating them. This CDR3 reads CASSQARLSGANVLTF. DNA of the CDR3: TGCGCCAGCAGCCAAGCGCGACTCTCTGGGGCCAACGTCCTGACTTTC.

A single count supports this clone. This sequence joins TRBV5-8 and TRBJ1-4; D unclear. This CDR3 is 11 amino acids long. The germline V and J ends were trimmed by 8 bases and 4 bases, with 6 bases remaining between them. CDR1 is SGHTS, CDR2 YDEGEE, per germline. CDR3 in DNA: TGTGCCAGTGCGGTTAATGAAAAACTGTTTTTT. Translation: CASAVNEKLFF.

This clone is a singleton in its sample. The chain carries TRBV5-1 and TRBJ2-1; perhaps TRBD2 as D (6 bases). The V end was cut by 3 bases, the J end by 4 bases, with 11 bases between. The CDR3 consists of 14 residues. In germline, CDR1 is SGHRS, CDR2 YFSETQ. This chain's CDR3 is CASSSGLTYNEQFF. The CDR3 nucleotides read TGCGCCAGCAGCTCGGGACTTACTTACAATGAGCAGTTCTTC.

V and J are TRBV6-5 and TRBJ1-1, with no clear D. Germline values: CDR1 MNHEY, CDR2 SVGAGI. The CDR3 covers 14 residues. V shed 0 bases and J shed 4 bases, with 9 bases lying between them. The CDR3 DNA reads TGTGCCAGCAGTTACTCCGTCCCGGGCACTGAAGCTTTCTTT. Translating gives CASSYSVPGTEAFF.

The rearrangement uses TRBV5-5 and TRBJ2-6; 7 bases align to TRBD1. The CDR3 totals 17 residues. With 4 bases clipped from V and 0 bases from J, the junction kept 7 bases outside the gene matches. The germline gives CDR1 SGHKS, CDR2 YYEKEE (reference sequence). This CDR3 reads CASSPDDRDSGANVLTF. The DNA of the CDR3 is TGTGCCAGCAGCCCGGACGACAGGGACTCTGGGGCCAACGTCCTGACTTTC.

The genes are TRBV11-2 and TRBJ2-7; 10 bases agree with TRBD1. Germline V gives CDR1 SGHAT, CDR2 FQNNGV. CDR3 length equals 12 residues. V was pared by 4 bases and J by 7 bases, with 1 base of the junction left unmatched. The CDR3 DNA reads as TGTGCCAGCAGCTGGACAGGGGGAGAGCAGTACTTC. The encoded protein is CASSWTGGEQYF.

The V and J genes are TRBV7-2 and TRBJ1-4; maybe TRBD1 (5 bases). There are 14 residues in the CDR3. With 1 base removed from V and 5 bases from J, the gap between germline ends came to 8 bases. Germline-derived CDR1 and CDR2 are SGHTA and FQGNSA. The CDR3 reads CASSLGQTNEKLFF. The DNA of the CDR3 is TGTGCCAGCAGCTTAGGACAGACCAATGAAAAACTGTTTTTT.

This rearrangement joins TRBV19 to TRBJ2-1, with TRBD2 matching over 7 bases. The V gene end was trimmed by 6 bases and the J gene end by 3 bases; junction bases not matched to a gene: 8. CDR3 length: 15 residues. Per the germline V gene, CDR1 is LNHDA and CDR2 is SQIVND (reference sequence). The CDR3 region is CASRAGELDYNEQFF. In nucleotides, the CDR3 is TGTGCCAGTAGGGCGGGGGAATTGGACTACAATGAGCAGTTCTTC.